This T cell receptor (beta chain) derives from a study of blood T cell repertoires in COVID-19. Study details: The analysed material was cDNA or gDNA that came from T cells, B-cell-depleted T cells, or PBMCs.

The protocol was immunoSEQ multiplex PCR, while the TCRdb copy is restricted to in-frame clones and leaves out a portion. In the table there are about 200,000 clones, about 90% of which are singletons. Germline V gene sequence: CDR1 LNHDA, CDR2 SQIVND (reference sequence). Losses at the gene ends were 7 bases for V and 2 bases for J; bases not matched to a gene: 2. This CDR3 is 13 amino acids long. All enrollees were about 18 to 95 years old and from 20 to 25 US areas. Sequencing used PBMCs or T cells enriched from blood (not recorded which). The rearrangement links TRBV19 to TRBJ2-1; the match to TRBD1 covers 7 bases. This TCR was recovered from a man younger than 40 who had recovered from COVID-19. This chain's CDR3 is CASNRGTYNEQFF. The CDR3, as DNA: TGTGCCAGTAACAGGGGCACCTACAATGAGCAGTTCTTC. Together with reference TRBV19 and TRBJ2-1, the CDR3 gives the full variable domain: DGGITQSPKYLFRKEGQNVTLSCEQNLNHDAMYWYRQDPGQGLRLIYYSQIVNDFQKGDIAEGYSVSREKKESFPLTVTSAQKNPTAFYLCASNRGTYNEQFFGPGTRLTVL.